Below are 5 T cell receptor beta chains sequenced from a single sample in a study of blood T cell repertoires in COVID-19 (dated by TCRdb to between 2020 and 2021). Library method: the immunoSEQ multiplex PCR assay. The clones in this table, taken by TCRdb from immuneACCESS, are in-frame only. Not every clone is retained; where verified, under half of the shortfall comes from an unresolved V gene, and the cause of the rest is unknown. The table for this sample lists some 100,000 clones; around 82% of them were counted only once. The top ten clonotypes cover under 7.5% of the sample. Sequencing used peripheral blood. The receptor source for this set is a man between 45 and 60 years old with active or convalescent COVID-19.

This rearrangement joins TRBV4-1 to TRBJ2-2; 13 bases match TRBD2. The V segment lost 0 bases and the J segment 6 bases; nucleotides outside the gene matches: 7. Germline CDR1 MGHRA, CDR2 YSYEKL. The length of the CDR3 is 18 residues. The CDR3 region is CASSQDSTSGGLSGELFF. DNA of the CDR3: TGCGCCAGCAGCCAAGACTCGACTAGCGGGGGGTTATCCGGGGAGCTGTTTTTT.

The sample holds a few counts of this clone. This rearrangement joins TRBV28 to TRBJ2-1; the match to TRBD2 covers 7 bases. Germline CDR1 is MDHEN and CDR2 is SYDVKM. J gave up 6 bases and V 11 bases, and 4 bases lay outside the gene matches. There are 11 residues in the CDR3. The CDR3 loop reads CASGRTNEQFF. The CDR3 DNA is TGTGCCTCCGGGAGGACCAATGAGCAGTTCTTC. The full variable domain, its missing parts supplied by reference TRBV28 and TRBJ2-1, is DVKVTQSSRYLVKRTGEKVFLECVQDMDHENMFWYRQDPGLGLRLIYFSYDVKMKEKGDIPEGYSVSREKKERFSLILESASTNQTSMYLCASGRTNEQFFGPGTRLTVL.

The CDR3 here is CASSQSGDSSSYNEQFF. DNA of the CDR3: TGTGCCAGCAGCCAGTCCGGAGACTCGAGCTCCTACAATGAGCAGTTCTTC. V is TRBV14 and J is TRBJ2-1; no firm D call. V was pared by 3 bases and J by 0 bases, with 15 bases between. Germline CDR1 reads SGHDN; CDR2 reads FVKESK. CDR3 size: 17 residues.

The chain uses TRBV10-3 and TRBJ1-5; TRBD1 might be the D (5 bases). Trimming took off 3 bases at V and 0 bases at J, with 12 bases between the two ends. Germline CDR1 ENHRY, CDR2 SYGVKD. The CDR3 has 16 amino acids. CDR3 loop: CAISDSGHYSNQPQHF. The CDR3 DNA reads TGTGCCATCAGTGATTCCGGACACTATAGCAATCAGCCCCAGCATTTT.

The J gene is TRBJ2-3, the V gene TRBV5-1; 7 bases match TRBD1. The germline gives CDR1 SGHRS, CDR2 YFSETQ. There are 15 residues in the CDR3. The ends lost 0 bases at V and 1 base at J; junction bases unmatched: 2. CDR3 in amino acids: CASSLGQGGTDTQYF. CDR3 sequence (DNA): TGCGCCAGCAGCTTGGGACAGGGCGGCACAGATACGCAGTATTTT.